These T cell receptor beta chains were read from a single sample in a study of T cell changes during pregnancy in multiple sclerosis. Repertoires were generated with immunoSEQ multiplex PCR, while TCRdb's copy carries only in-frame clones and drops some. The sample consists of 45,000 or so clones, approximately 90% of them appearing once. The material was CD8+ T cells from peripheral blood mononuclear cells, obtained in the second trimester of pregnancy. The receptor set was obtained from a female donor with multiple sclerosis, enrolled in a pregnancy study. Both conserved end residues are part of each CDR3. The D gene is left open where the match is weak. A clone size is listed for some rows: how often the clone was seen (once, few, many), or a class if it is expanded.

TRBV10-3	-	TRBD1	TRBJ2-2	TGTGCCATCAGGGACAGGGCGAAAAGCACCGGGGAGCTGTTTTTT	CAIRDRAKSTGELFF
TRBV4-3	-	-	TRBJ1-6	TGCGCCAGCAGCCAAGCGGGAACCCTCCACTTT	CASSQAGTLHF
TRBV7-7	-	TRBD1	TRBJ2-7	TGTGCCAGCAGCCCATCGGACAGGGGCCTAGACGAGCAGTACTTC	CASSPSDRGLDEQYF
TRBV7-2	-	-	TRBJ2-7	TGTGCCAGCAGCAGAGGGTCCTCAACTTACGAGCAGTACTTC	CASSRGSSTYEQYF
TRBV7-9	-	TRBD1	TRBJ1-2	TGTGCTGCCACCGGGACAGGGGTGGTCTATGGCTACACCTTC	CAATGTGVVYGYTF
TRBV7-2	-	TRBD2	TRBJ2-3	TGTGCCAGCAGCACACTAAGCGGGGGGGCCACAGATACGCAGTATTTT	CASSTLSGGATDTQYF
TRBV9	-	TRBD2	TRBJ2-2	TGTGCCAGCAGCGTAGGGCAGGCGGGGGCCGGGGAGCTGTTTTTT	CASSVGQAGAGELFF
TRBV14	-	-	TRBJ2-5	TGTGCCAGCAGCCAAGTTGGAGGGGGGGAGGCCCAGTACTTC	CASSQVGGGEAQYF
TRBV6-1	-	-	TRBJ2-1	TGTGCCAGCAGTGAGTATCCTTACAATGAGCAGTTCTTC	CASSEYPYNEQFF
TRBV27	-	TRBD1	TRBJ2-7	TGTGCCAGCAGCCTGGGACAGACCTACGAGCAGTACTTC	CASSLGQTYEQYF
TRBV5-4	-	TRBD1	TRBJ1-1	TGTGCCAGCAGCTTGAGCGCAGGGGGCGCGGGCACTGAAGCTTTCTTT	CASSLSAGGAGTEAFF
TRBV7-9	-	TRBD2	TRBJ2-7	TGTGCCATCACGGGGGGGTACTCCTACGAGCAGTACTTC	CAITGGYSYEQYF
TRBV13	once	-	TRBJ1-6	TGTGCCAGCAGGGTGGGAGGGGGGAATAATTCACCCCTCCACTTT	CASRVGGGNNSPLHF
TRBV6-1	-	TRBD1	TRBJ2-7	TGTGCCAGCAAGGTACAGGGGGCTTCGTCCTACGAGCAGTACTTC	CASKVQGASSYEQYF
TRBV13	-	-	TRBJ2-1	TGTGCCAGCCACACTAGCTCCTACAATGAGCAGTTCTTC	CASHTSSYNEQFF
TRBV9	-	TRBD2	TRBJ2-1	TGTGCCAGCAGCGTAGACGCTAGCGGGGGCGGGGATGAGCAGTTCTTC	CASSVDASGGGDEQFF
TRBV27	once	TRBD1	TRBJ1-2	TGTGCCAGCAGTCCGGGACAGTTTTTTGCAGCTAACTATGGCTACACCTTC	CASSPGQFFAANYGYTF
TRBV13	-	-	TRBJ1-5	TGTGCCAGCAGCTCCCGGGGAGGGGGATTAGATCAGCCCCAGCATTTT	CASSSRGGGLDQPQHF
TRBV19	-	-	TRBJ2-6	TGTGCCAGTAGTATAGATGCCAGGGTAAGCCCTGGGGCCAACGTCCTGACTTTC	CASSIDARVSPGANVLTF
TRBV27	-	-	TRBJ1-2	TGTGCCAGCAGTTTTACGGGGATCCGCGGCTACACCTTC	CASSFTGIRGYTF
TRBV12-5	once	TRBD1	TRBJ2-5	TGTGCTAGTGGTTTGCTTGGGACAGGGAATGAGACCCAGTACTTC	CASGLLGTGNETQYF
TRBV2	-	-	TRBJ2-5	TGTGCCAGCAGCGTAAGTGAAGCTCTAGCGATGGAGACCCAGTACTTC	CASSVSEALAMETQYF
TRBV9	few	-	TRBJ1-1	TGTGCCAGCAGTCGTGAGTGGAGATACACTGAAGCTTTCTTT	CASSREWRYTEAFF
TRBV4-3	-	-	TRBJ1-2	TGCGCCAGCAGCTCACACCCAGGGCAGATGGACGGCTACACCTTC	CASSSHPGQMDGYTF
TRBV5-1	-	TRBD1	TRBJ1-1	TGCGCCAGCAGCGAACAACAGGGGCCTACGGAAGCTTTCTTT	CASSEQQGPTEAFF
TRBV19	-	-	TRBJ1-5	TGTGCCAGTAGTACCAGGGAAGGGAGGAGCAATCAGCCCCAGCATTTT	CASSTREGRSNQPQHF
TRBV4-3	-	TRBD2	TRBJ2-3	TGCGCCAGCAGCCAAACAGCGGGGGGCCCTAGCACAGATACGCAGTATTTT	CASSQTAGGPSTDTQYF
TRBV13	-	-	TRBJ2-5	TGTGCCAGCAGCTCCGGTAGAGAGACCCAGTACTTC	CASSSGRETQYF
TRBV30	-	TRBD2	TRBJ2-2	TGTGCCTGGAGTCTAGGAGCTAGCGGGGTATGGGCGGGGGAGCTGTTTTTT	CAWSLGASGVWAGELFF
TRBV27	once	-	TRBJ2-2	TGTGCCAGCAGTCCCACGACAGCCGGGGAGCTGTTTTTT	CASSPTTAGELFF
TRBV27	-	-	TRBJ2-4	TGTGCCAGCCCACTCGAGGGGGGGGATGACATTCAGTACTTC	CASPLEGGDDIQYF
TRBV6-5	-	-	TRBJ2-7	TGTGCCAGCAGTTACCTCCCTCCGGACCGGGGAGAGCAGTACTTC	CASSYLPPDRGEQYF
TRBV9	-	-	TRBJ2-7	TGTGCCAGCAGCGTAGTTCCAGCGGGCTACGAGCAGTACTTC	CASSVVPAGYEQYF
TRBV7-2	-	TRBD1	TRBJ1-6	TGTGCCAGCAGCGACTACAGGGGGTATTCACCCCTCCACTTT	CASSDYRGYSPLHF
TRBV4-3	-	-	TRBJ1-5	TGCGCCAGCAGCCAAGATGCACAGGGAAATCAGCCCCAGCATTTT	CASSQDAQGNQPQHF
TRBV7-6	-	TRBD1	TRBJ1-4	TGTGCCAGCAGCTCCGCAGGGGGTCAGGAAAAACTGTTTTTT	CASSSAGGQEKLFF
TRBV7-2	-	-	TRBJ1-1	TGTGCCAGCAGCTCACGGGGGGGTACTGAAGCTTTCTTT	CASSSRGGTEAFF
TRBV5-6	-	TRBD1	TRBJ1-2	TGTGCCAGCAGCCTCGGGACAGGGGGCAACAGGGATGGCTACACCTTC	CASSLGTGGNRDGYTF
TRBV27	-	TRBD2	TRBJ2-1	TGTGCCAGCAGTTCGGACCCGGGACTAGCGGAATACAATGAGCAGTTCTTC	CASSSDPGLAEYNEQFF
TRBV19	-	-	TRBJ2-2	TGTGCCAGTACGGGAGAGAGGGCGAACACCGGGGAGCTGTTTTTT	CASTGERANTGELFF
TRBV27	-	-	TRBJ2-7	TGTGCCAGCAGTTTATCTGGGACAATGACCTACGAGCAGTACTTC	CASSLSGTMTYEQYF
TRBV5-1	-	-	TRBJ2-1	TGCGCCAGCAGCCCCGAAATTGCTAGCCGCGCAAACAATGAGCAGTTCTTC	CASSPEIASRANNEQFF
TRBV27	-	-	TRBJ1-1	TGTGCCAGCAGTTTTACAGGGTCGGGCACTGAAGCTTTCTTT	CASSFTGSGTEAFF
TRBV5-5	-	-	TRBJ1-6	TGTGCCAGCAGCTTGGGGCCAGGGCGTTCACCCCTCCACTTT	CASSLGPGRSPLHF
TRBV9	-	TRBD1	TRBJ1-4	TGTGCCAGCAGCGCCCAAGTCAGGGGGACTAATGAAAAACTGTTTTTT	CASSAQVRGTNEKLFF
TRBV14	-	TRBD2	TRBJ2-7	TGTGCCAGCAGCCCTAGCGGGGGAGGGCACTACGAGCAGTACTTC	CASSPSGGGHYEQYF